This record looks at one TCR beta chain sequence and its context. The data stem from a study of blood T cell repertoires in COVID-19. For the study at large: Spain, Italy and the United States supplied samples that represented acute and convalescent COVID-19.

V was clipped by 4 bases and J by 9 bases; unmatched bases: 10. Germline V gene sequence: CDR1 SGHAT, CDR2 FQNNGV. The CDR3 is 16 amino acids. Authors' data handling: The assay estimated nucleated cells by amplifying reference gene primers. TCRdb's copy holds only in-frame clones and misses some; the assay was immunoSEQ multiplex PCR. V, J and clone size reflect that table, while D and trimming were determined from the DNA. The sample consists of about 310,000 clones, more than 85% of them appearing once. Specimen: peripheral blood. The receptor's source is a man aged 65-85 years with acute or convalescent COVID-19. The chain joins TRBV11-2 to TRBJ2-1; 12 nucleotides align to TRBD2. The CDR3 region is CASSSGRLAGAGEQFF. The CDR3 DNA sequence: TGTGCCAGCAGCTCCGGTCGACTAGCGGGAGCCGGTGAGCAGTTCTTC.